Included here is one T cell receptor (beta chain) sequence, with context. This receptor's antigen is unknown. One base away there is no much larger clone; base qualities are not given. This sample was included in a study of shared clonotypes between healthy human individuals (TCRdb year 2020). About the investigation overall: The cohort included three men and a couple of women between 18 and 49 years of age. For each donor, CD4 naive and CD4 memory were each given three plates, CD8 naive was given two plates, and CD8 memory was given one plate. Blood TCR repertoires of a handful of healthy adults were deeply sequenced to estimate repertoire size and the extent of clonotype sharing between individuals. To increase sequencing depth and limit assay-specific biases, different laboratories used diverse techniques to prepare libraries and sequence TCR repertoires. Between about 0.85 and 8.9 billion PBMCs per donor were obtained by leukapheresis.

Via the germline V gene, CDR1 is ENHRY and CDR2 SYGVKD. From the cysteine up to the phenylalanine, the CDR3 has a length of 14 residues. CDR3 DNA is the only sequence kept; it has 42 bases, read in frame from the first base. V and J are truncated by 10 bases and 7 bases respectively, leaving an intervening sequence of 22 bases. The study at large found these results: Approximately 4.8% of naive CD4, 3.5% of naive CD8, approximately 2% of memory CD4, and more than 0.35% of memory CD8 clonotypes were shared across a few donors. Rarefaction of sorted-subset datasets indicated incomplete sequencing despite the large sequencing depth. Clonotypes shared by all four sorted-subset donors showed higher generation probabilities than non-shared clonotypes. Because the study included only a small number of donors, the genetic and exposure-history diversity represented was limited. Based on pairwise subsampling, the degree of clonotype sharing among donors was expected to be affected by sequencing depth. Estimated clonotype richness was generally larger for naive than for memory subsets. Sampling was limited to blood, and TCR repertoires in tissue likely differ from TCR repertoires in blood.

Using the deep immunoSEQ assay, multiplex PCR amplified TCR CDR3 regions from genomic DNA. Genomic DNA extracted from each cell subset was distributed evenly over all wells of several immunoSEQ 96-well plates, and each plate served as one replicate. For sorted subsets, 150 to 250 ng of genomic DNA, equivalent to 25,000 to 35,000 T cell genomes, went into each replicate PCR. Purified libraries were quantified with a Qubit 3.0 fluorometer, sized on a Bioanalyzer 2100, and re-quantified with the KAPA Library Quantification kit. Every immunoSEQ 96-well plate was sequenced on a separate single-read 150-cycle Illumina NextSeq 550 flow cell. The source study handled its data this way. The immunoSEQ output contained only junctional sequences without quality scores, so filtering could not match that applied to full-length reads. To assign V/J genes and CDR3, sequences were annotated using PyIR, a Python wrapper for IgBLAST v1.9, with IMGT germline references. Any read was removed if the V/J assignment was weak (E-value above 1e-6), the CDR3 was missing, or the read contained stop codons, out-of-frame junctions, or ambiguous translated residues. A V3J clonotype was defined by an identical inferred V gene, J gene, and CDR3 amino acid sequence. To compute the percentage overlap between repertoires, the number of shared unique clonotypes was divided by the size of the smaller repertoire. Repertoire richness was assessed with RTK rarefaction, the Chao1 estimator, and Recon v2.1 estimates of unobserved clonotypes. Generation probabilities for all TCRbeta clonotypes obtained by the gDNA method from a handful of donors were computed using OLGA. What TCRdb holds here is the immuneACCESS table cut down to in-frame rearrangements. Part of the clones is not present; checked against another copy, under half of the missing clones reflect an unresolved V gene, and the others are unexplained. The DNA gave D and trimming, while V, J and clone size come from that table. Counted in this sample were around 600,000 clones; about 95% of them appeared once. The top ten hold about 0.11% of the sample.

CD8 naive samples consisted of CD45RO-negative cells that were positively selected for CCR7, yielding a CD45RA+CCR7+ population without TemRA cells. The donors were healthy, HIV-negative adults with no recently reported acute infections or vaccinations. All donors were Caucasian adults living in Nashville, Tennessee, USA. Blood was collected by leukapheresis, and PBMCs were isolated by Ficoll-Histopaque density gradient centrifugation and then cryopreserved in liquid nitrogen vapor phase. Analytical flow cytometry was used to check the purity and quantity of every magnetically sorted T cell population. From each sorted fraction, genomic DNA was isolated and quantified by UV absorbance on a Nanodrop 2000c.

The rearrangement combines TRBV10-3 with TRBJ1-2; a tentative D match to TRBD1 spans 5 bases. The TCR comes from a woman aged 25 to 39 in good health. The sample was naive CD8+ T cells sorted from blood. This specimen's cell subset or site label, per the study, means: CD45RA+CCR7+. The CDR3 loop reads CATYGGDRVAGYTF. The DNA reads TGTGCCACCTACGGGGGGGATCGGGTGGCTGGCTACACCTTC.